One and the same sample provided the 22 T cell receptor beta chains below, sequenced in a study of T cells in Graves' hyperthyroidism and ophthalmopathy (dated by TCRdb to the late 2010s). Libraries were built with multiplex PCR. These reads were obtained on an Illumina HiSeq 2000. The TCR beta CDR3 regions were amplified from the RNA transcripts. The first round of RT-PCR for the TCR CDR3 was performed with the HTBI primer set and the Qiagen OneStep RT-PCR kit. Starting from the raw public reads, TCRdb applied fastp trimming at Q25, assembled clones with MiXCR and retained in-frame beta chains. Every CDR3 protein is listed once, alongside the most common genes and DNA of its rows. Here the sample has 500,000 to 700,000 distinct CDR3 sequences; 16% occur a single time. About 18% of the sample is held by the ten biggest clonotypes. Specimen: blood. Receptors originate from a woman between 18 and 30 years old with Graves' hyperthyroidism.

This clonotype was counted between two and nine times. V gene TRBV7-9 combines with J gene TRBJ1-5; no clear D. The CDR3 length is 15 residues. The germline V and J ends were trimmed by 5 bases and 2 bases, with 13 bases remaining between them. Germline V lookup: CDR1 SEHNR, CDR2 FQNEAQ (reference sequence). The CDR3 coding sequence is TGTGCCAGCAGCACGCAGCGGGCTGGCAATCAGCCCCAGCATTTT. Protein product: CASSTQRAGNQPQHF.

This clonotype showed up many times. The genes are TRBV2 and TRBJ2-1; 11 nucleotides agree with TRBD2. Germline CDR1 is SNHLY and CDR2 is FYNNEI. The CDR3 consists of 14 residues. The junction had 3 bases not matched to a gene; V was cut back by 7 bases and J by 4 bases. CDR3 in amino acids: CASISGRGYNEQFF. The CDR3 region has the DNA TGTGCCAGCATTAGCGGGAGGGGTTACAATGAGCAGTTCTTC.

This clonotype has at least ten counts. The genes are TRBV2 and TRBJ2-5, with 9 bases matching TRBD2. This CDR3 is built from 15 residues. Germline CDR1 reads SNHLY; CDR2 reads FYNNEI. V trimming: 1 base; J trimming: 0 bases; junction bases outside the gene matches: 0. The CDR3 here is CASSEGLADQETQYF. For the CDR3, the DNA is TGTGCCAGCAGTGAAGGACTAGCGGACCAAGAGACCCAGTACTTC.

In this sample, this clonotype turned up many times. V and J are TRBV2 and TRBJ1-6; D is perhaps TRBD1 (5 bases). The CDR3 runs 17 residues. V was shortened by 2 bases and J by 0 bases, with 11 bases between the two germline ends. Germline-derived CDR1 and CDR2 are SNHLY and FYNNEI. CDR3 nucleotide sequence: TGTGCCAGCAGTGAAAGGAGGGGTAGCTCCTATAATTCACCCCTCCACTTT. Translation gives CASSERRGSSYNSPLHF.

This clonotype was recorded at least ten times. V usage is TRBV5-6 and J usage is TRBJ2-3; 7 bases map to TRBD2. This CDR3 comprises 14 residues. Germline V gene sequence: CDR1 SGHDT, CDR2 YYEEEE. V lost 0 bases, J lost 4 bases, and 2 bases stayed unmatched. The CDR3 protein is CASSLEGLADTQYF. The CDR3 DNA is TGTGCCAGCAGCTTGGAAGGACTAGCAGATACGCAGTATTTT.

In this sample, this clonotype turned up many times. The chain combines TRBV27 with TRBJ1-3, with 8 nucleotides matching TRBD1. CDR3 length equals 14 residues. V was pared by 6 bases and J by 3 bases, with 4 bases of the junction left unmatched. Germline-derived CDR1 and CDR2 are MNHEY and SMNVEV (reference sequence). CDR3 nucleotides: TGTGCCAGCAGATCCGACAGGGGTGGAAACACCATATATTTT. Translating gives CASRSDRGGNTIYF.

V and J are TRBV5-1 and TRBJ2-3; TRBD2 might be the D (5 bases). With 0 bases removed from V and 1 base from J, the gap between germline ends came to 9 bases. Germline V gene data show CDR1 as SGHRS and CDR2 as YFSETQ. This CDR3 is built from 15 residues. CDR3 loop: CASSLVDSRTDTQYF. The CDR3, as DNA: TGCGCCAGCAGCTTGGTGGACTCTCGCACAGATACGCAGTATTTT.

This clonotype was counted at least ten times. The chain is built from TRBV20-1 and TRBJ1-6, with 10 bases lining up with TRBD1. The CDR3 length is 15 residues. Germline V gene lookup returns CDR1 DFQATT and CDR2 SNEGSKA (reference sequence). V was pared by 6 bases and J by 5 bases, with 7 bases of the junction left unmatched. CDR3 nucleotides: TGCAGTGCCCTCAAAGGGACAGGGGATAATTCACCCCTCCACTTT. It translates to CSALKGTGDNSPLHF.

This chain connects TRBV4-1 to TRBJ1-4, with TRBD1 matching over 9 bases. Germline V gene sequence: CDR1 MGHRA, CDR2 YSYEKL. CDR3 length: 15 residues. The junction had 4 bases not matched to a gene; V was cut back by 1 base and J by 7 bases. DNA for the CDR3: TGCGCCAGCAGCCAAGTGGGGACAGGGCCTGAAAAACTGTTTTTT. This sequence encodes CASSQVGTGPEKLFF.

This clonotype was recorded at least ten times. The CDR3 DNA follows: TGTGCCAGCAGCTCAGGACTAGCGGGGGGGACCCAGTACTTC. Translated, it gives CASSSGLAGGTQYF. The rearrangement uses TRBV7-3 and TRBJ2-5; TRBD2 agrees at 14 bases. This CDR3 has 14 amino acids. Germline V CDR1 and CDR2: SGHTA, FQGTGA. The ends lost 4 bases at V and 7 bases at J; junction bases unmatched: 2.

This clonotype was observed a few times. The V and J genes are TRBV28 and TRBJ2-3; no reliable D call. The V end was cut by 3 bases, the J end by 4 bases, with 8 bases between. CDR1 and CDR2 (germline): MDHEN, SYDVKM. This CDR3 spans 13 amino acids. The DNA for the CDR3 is TGTGCCAGCAGTTTTCTGACTTCAGATACGCAGTATTTT. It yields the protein CASSFLTSDTQYF.

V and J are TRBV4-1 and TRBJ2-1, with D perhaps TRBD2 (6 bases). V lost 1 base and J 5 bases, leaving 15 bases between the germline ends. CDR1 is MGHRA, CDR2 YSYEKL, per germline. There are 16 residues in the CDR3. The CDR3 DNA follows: TGCGCCAGCAGCCAAGTCCAGGGAGGTCCCGACAATGAGCAGTTCTTC. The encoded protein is CASSQVQGGPDNEQFF.

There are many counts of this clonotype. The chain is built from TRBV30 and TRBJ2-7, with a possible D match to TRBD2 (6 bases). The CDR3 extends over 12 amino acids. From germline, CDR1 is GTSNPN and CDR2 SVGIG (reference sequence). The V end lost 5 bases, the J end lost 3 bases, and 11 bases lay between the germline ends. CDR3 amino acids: CAWSRGNYEQYF. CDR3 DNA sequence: TGTGCCTGGTCGCGGGGAAACTACGAGCAGTACTTC.

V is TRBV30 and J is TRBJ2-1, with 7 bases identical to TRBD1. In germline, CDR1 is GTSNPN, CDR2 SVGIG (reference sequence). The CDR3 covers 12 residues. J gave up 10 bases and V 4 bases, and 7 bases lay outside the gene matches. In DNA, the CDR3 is TGTGCCTGGATGAAAGACAGGGCCGAGCAGTTCTTC. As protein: CAWMKDRAEQFF.

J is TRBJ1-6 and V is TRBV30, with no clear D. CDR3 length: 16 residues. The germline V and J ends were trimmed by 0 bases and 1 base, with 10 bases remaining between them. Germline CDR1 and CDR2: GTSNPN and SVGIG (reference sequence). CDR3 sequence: CAWSVSAGSYNSPLHF. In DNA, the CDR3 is TGTGCCTGGAGTGTGTCAGCAGGATCCTATAATTCACCCCTCCACTTT.

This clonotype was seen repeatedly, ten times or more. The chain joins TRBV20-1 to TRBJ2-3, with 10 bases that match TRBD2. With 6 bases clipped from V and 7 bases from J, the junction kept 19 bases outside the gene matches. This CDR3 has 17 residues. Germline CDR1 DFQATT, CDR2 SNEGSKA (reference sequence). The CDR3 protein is CSAAGLASNRPLNTQYF. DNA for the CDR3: TGCAGTGCGGCGGGACTAGCGTCGAACCGCCCCCTTAATACGCAGTATTTT.

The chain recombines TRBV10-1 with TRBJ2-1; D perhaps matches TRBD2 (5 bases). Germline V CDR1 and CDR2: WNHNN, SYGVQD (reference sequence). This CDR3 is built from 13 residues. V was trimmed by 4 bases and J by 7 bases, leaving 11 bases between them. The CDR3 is CASSGGMVNEQFF. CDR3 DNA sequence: TGCGCCAGCAGTGGAGGGATGGTGAATGAGCAGTTCTTC.

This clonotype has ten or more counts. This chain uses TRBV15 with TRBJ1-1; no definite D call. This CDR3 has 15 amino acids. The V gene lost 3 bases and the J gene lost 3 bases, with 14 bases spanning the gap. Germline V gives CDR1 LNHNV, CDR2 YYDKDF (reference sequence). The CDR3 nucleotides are TGTGCCACCAGCAGTAATTGGATATGGGACACTGAAGCTTTCTTT. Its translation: CATSSNWIWDTEAFF. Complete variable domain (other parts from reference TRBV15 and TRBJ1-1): DAMVIQNPRYQVTQFGKPVTLSCSQTLNHNVMYWYQQKSSQAPKLLFHYYDKDFNNEADTPDNFQSRRPNTSFCFLDIRSPGLGDTAMYLCATSSNWIWDTEAFFGQGTRLTVV.

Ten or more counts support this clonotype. The CDR3: CSASPLAGRRETQYF. In DNA, the CDR3 is TGCAGTGCTAGCCCGTTAGCGGGGAGACGAGAGACCCAGTACTTC. This chain links TRBV20-1 with TRBJ2-5, with TRBD2 matching over 8 bases. From germline, CDR1 is DFQATT and CDR2 SNEGSKA (reference sequence). The CDR3 contains 15 residues. The V and J ends lost 3 bases and 4 bases, in that order; junction bases with no gene match: 10.

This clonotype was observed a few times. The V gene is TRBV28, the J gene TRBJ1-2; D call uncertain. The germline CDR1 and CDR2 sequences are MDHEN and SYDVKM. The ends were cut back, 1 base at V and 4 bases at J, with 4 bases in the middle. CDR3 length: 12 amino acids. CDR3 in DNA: TGTGCCAGCAGTTTATCCCCCTATGGCTACACCTTC. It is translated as CASSLSPYGYTF.

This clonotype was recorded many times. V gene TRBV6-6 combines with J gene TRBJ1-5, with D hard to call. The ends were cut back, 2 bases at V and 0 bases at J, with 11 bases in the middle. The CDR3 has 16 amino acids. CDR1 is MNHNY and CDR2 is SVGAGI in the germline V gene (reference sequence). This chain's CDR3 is CASSYLTVTSNQPQHF. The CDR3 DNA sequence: TGTGCCAGCAGTTACCTTACAGTGACTAGCAATCAGCCCCAGCATTTT.

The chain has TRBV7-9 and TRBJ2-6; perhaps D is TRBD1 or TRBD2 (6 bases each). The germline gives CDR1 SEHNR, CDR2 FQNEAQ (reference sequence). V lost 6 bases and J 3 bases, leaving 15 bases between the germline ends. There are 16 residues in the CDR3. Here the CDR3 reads CASREGVADGANVLTF. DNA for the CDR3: TGTGCCAGCAGGGAGGGGGTGGCGGATGGGGCCAACGTCCTGACTTTC.